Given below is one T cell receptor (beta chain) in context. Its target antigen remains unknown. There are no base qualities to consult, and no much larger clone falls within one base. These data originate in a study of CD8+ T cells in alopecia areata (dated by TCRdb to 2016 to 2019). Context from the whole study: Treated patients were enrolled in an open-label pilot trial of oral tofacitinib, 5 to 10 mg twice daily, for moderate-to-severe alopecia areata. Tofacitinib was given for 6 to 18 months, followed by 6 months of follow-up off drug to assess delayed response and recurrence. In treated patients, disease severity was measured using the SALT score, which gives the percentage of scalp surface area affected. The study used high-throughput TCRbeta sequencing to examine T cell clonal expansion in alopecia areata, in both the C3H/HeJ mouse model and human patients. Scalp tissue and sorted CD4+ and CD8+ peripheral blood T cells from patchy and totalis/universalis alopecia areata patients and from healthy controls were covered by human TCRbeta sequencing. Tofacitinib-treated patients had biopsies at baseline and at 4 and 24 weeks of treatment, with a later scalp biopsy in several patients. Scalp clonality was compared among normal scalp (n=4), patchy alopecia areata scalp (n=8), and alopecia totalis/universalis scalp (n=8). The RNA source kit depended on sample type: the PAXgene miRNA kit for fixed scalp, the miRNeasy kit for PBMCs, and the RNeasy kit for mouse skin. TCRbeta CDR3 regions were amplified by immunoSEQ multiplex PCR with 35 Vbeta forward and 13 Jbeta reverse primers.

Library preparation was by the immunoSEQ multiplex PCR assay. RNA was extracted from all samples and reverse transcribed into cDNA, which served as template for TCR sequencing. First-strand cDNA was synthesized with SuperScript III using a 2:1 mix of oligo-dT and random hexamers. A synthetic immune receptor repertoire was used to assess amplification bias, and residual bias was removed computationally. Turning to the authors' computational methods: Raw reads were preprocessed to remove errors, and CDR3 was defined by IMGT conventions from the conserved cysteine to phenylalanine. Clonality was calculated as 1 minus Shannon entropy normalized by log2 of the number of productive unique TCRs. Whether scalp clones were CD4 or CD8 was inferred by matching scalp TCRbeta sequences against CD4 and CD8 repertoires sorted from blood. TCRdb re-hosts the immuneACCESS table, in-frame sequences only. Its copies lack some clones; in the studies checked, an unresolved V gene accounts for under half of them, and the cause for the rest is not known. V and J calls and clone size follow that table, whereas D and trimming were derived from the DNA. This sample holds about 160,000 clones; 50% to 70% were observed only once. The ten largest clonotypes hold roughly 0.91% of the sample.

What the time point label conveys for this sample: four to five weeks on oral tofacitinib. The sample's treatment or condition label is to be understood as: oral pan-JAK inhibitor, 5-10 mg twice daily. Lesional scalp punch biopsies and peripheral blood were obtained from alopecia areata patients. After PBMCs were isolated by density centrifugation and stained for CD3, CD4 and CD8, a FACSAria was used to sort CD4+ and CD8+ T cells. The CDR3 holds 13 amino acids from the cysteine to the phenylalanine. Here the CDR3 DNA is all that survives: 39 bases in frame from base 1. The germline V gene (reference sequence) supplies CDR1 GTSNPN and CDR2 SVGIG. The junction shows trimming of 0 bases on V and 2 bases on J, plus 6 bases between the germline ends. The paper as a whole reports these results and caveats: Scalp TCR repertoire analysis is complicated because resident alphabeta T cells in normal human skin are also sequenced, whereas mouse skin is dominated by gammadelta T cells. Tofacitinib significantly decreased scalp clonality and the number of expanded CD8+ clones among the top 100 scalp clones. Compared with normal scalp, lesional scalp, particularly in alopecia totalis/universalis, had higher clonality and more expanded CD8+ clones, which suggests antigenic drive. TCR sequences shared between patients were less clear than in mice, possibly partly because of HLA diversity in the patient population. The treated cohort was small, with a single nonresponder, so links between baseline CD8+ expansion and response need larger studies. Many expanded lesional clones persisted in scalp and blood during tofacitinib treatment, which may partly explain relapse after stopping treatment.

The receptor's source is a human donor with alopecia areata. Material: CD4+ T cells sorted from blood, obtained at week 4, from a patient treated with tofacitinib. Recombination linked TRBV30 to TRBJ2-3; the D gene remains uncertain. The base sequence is TGTGCCTGGAGTGTCAGGACCACAGATACGCAGTATTTT. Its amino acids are CAWSVRTTDTQYF.